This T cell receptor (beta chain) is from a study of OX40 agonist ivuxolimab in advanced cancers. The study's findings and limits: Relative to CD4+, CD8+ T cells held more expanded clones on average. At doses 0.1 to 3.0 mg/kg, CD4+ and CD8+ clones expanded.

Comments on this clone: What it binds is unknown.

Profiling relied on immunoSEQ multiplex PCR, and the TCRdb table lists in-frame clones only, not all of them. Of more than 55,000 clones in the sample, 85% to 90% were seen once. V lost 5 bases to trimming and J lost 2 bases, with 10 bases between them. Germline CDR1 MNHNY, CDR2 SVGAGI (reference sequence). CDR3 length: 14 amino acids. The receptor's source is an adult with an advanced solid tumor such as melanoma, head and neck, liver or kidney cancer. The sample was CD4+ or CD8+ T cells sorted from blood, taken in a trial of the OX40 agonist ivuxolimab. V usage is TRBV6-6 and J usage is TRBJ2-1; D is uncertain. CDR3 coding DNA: TGTGCCAGCAGTCCCGGAAGGGCCTACAATGAGCAGTTCTTC. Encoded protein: CASSPGRAYNEQFF.